This is a list of T cell receptor beta chains from one sample in a study of OX40 agonist ivuxolimab in advanced cancers. Clones were sequenced by immunoSEQ multiplex PCR, and TCRdb holds only the in-frame ones, with some missing. This sample has some 20,000 clones, with roughly 70% found just once. The sequencing here drew on CD4+ or CD8+ T cells sorted from blood, taken in a trial of the OX40 agonist ivuxolimab. These receptors originate from an adult with an advanced solid tumor such as melanoma, head and neck, liver or kidney cancer. The CDR3 runs from the conserved cysteine through the conserved F or W. Fields, in order: D gene, clone size, J gene, V gene, CDR3 protein, CDR3 DNA. A D gene is named only where the DNA matches it firmly. Size is stated for part of the rows, as once, few or many counts, or as a class when the clone is expanded.

>TRBD1|.|TRBJ2-7|TRBV7-2
CASSSTGINYEQYF
TGTGCCAGCAGCTCGACAGGGATAAACTACGAGCAGTACTTC
>.|once|TRBJ2-7|TRBV5-1
CASSPEGYEQYF
TGCGCCAGCAGCCCGGAGGGCTACGAGCAGTACTTC
>.|.|TRBJ2-5|TRBV6-5
CASSYSGGTQYF
TGTGCCAGCAGTTACTCGGGGGGAACCCAGTACTTC
>TRBD1|.|TRBJ1-2|TRBV30
CAGTGKEYGYTF
TGTGCCGGGACAGGGAAAGAGTATGGCTACACCTTC
>.|.|TRBJ1-1|TRBV27
CASSLYGTNTEAFF
TGTGCCAGCAGTTTATACGGAACGAACACTGAAGCTTTCTTT
>.|.|TRBJ1-5|TRBV4-1
CASSQAQGSNQPQHF
TGCGCCAGCAGCCAGGCCCAGGGAAGCAATCAGCCCCAGCATTTT
>.|.|TRBJ1-4|TRBV28
CASSYLTGATNEKLFF
TGTGCCAGCAGTTACCTGACAGGAGCAACTAATGAAAAACTGTTTTTT
>.|medium-sized|TRBJ1-2|TRBV13
CASSAGKNYGYTF
TGTGCCAGCAGCGCGGGGAAGAACTATGGCTACACCTTC
>TRBD1|.|TRBJ2-2|TRBV6-5
CASSYGQGDTGELFF
TGTGCCAGCAGCTACGGACAGGGGGACACCGGGGAGCTGTTTTTT
>.|few|TRBJ2-7|TRBV29-1
CSVQGGVGSYEQYF
TGCAGCGTGCAAGGAGGGGTCGGTTCCTACGAGCAGTACTTC
>TRBD1|.|TRBJ1-5|TRBV5-6
CASSLDRGQGNQPQHF
TGTGCCAGCAGCTTGGACAGGGGCCAGGGCAATCAGCCCCAGCATTTT
>TRBD2|medium-sized|TRBJ2-2|TRBV4-1
CASSPYLLAGGLAGELFF
TGCGCCAGCAGCCCTTACTTACTAGCGGGGGGGCTTGCCGGGGAGCTGTTTTTT
>.|.|TRBJ2-1|TRBV7-9
CASSFQAGNPYNEQFF
TGTGCCAGCAGCTTCCAGGCAGGAAACCCCTACAATGAGCAGTTCTTC
>.|few|TRBJ1-1|TRBV6-6
CASSYSGGSNTEAFF
TGTGCCAGCAGTTACTCAGGGGGTTCGAACACTGAAGCTTTCTTT
>.|.|TRBJ2-7|TRBV5-6
CASSQEGVQTGHEQYF
TGCGCCAGCAGCCAGGAGGGGGTTCAGACAGGGCACGAGCAGTACTTC
>.|.|TRBJ2-2|TRBV30
CAWRSGELFF
TGTGCCTGGAGGTCCGGGGAGCTGTTTTTT
>.|.|TRBJ2-6|TRBV9
CASSVGHRSGANVLTF
TGTGCCAGCAGCGTCGGACACCGCTCTGGGGCCAACGTCCTGACTTTC
>.|.|TRBJ2-5|TRBV28
CASRRGGEETQYF
TGTGCCAGCAGGAGAGGGGGGGAGGAGACCCAGTACTTC
>.|medium-sized|TRBJ2-7|TRBV6-1
CASSEWERGDEQYF
TGTGCCAGCAGTGAATGGGAGAGGGGAGACGAGCAGTACTTC
>.|.|TRBJ1-3|TRBV12-1
CASSSRTFAGNTIYF
TGTGCCAGCAGCTCAAGAACATTCGCGGGAAACACCATATATTTT
>.|few|TRBJ2-7|TRBV10-3
CAISRDPYYEQYF
TGTGCCATCTCCCGGGACCCTTACTACGAGCAGTACTTC
>.|few|TRBJ1-2|TRBV11-3
CASSLEVAYGYTF
TGTGCCAGCAGCTTAGAGGTCGCCTATGGCTACACCTTC
>.|.|TRBJ2-7|TRBV10-3
CAIKSSTTYEQYF
TGTGCCATCAAGAGTTCTACCACCTACGAGCAGTACTTC
>TRBD1|once|TRBJ1-1|TRBV4-2
CASSLVYGDRTEAFF
TGTGCCAGCAGCTTGGTTTACGGGGACAGGACTGAAGCTTTCTTT
>TRBD2|.|TRBJ2-1|TRBV28
CASSYWTSPGGGNEQFF
TGTGCCAGCAGTTACTGGACTAGCCCCGGGGGGGGTAATGAGCAGTTCTTC
>TRBD1|.|TRBJ2-7|TRBV7-8
CASSFRRQGIYEQYF
TGTGCCAGCAGCTTCCGGAGACAGGGTATCTACGAGCAGTACTTC
>.|.|TRBJ2-5|TRBV7-9
CASSDAEMQETQYF
TGTGCCAGCAGCGATGCGGAGATGCAGGAGACCCAGTACTTC
>TRBD2|.|TRBJ2-7|TRBV28
CASSFPLERGGEQYF
TGTGCCAGCAGTTTCCCTCTCGAGCGGGGGGGAGAGCAGTACTTC
>.|.|TRBJ1-6|TRBV7-9
CASSSDNSPLHF
TGTGCCAGCAGCTCGGACAACTCACCCCTCCACTTT
>TRBD1|.|TRBJ2-5|TRBV6-5
CASTLKWTGDEQYF
TGTGCCAGCACCTTGAAGTGGACAGGGGATGAGCAGTACTTC
>.|.|TRBJ2-2|TRBV6-5
CAISFQGNANTGELFF
TGTGCCATCAGTTTTCAGGGAAACGCGAACACCGGGGAGCTGTTTTTT
>.|.|TRBJ2-5|TRBV7-2
CASSLRARETQYF
TGTGCCAGCAGCTTGAGGGCCAGGGAGACCCAGTACTTC
>.|.|TRBJ1-1|TRBV7-9
CASSPPTGRNTEAFF
TGTGCCAGCAGCCCACCTACAGGGCGAAACACTGAAGCTTTCTTT
>.|.|TRBJ2-1|TRBV13
CASSRGLEGVEQFF
TGTGCCAGCAGCAGGGGACTGGAGGGTGTTGAGCAGTTCTTC
>TRBD1|once|TRBJ2-7|TRBV29-1
CSVAILGQGTYEQYF
TGCAGCGTTGCCATCCTAGGACAGGGGACCTACGAGCAGTACTTC
>TRBD2|.|TRBJ2-7|TRBV13
CASSLVGEGYYEQYF
TGTGCCAGCAGCTTAGTGGGGGAGGGGTACTACGAGCAGTACTTC
>.|few|TRBJ2-3|TRBV6-5
CASSHRGQYF
TGTGCCAGCAGTCACCGGGGGCAGTATTTT
>.|.|TRBJ2-6|TRBV7-9
CASSWTDSGANVLTF
TGTGCCAGCAGCTGGACAGACTCTGGGGCCAACGTCCTGACTTTC
>.|.|TRBJ2-1|TRBV27
CASSSEQGNEQFF
TGTGCCAGCAGTTCCGAACAGGGCAATGAGCAGTTCTTC
>.|.|TRBJ2-2|TRBV7-8
CASSYHTGELFF
TGTGCCAGCAGCTATCACACCGGGGAGCTGTTTTTT
>.|.|TRBJ2-7|TRBV30
CAWSETRYEQYF
TGTGCCTGGAGCGAGACCCGCTACGAGCAGTACTTC
>.|.|TRBJ1-5|TRBV7-6
CASTPELGANQPQHF
TGTGCCAGCACCCCGGAGCTCGGGGCCAATCAGCCCCAGCATTTT
>.|few|TRBJ1-6|TRBV10-3
CATNRAQEGSYNSPLHF
TGTGCCACCAACCGGGCCCAGGAAGGCTCCTATAATTCACCCCTCCACTTT
>.|.|TRBJ1-1|TRBV7-9
CASSLGDFSLEGTEAFF
TGTGCCAGCAGCTTAGGAGATTTCAGCCTGGAGGGCACTGAAGCTTTCTTT